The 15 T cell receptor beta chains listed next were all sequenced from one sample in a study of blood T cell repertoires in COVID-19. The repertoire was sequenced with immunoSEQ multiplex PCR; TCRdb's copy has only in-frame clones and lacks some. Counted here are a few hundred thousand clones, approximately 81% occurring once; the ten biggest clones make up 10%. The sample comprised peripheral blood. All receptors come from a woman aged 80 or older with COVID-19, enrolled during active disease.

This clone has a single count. As DNA, the CDR3 is TGTGCCAGCTCACCATCAATTAGTGGCGGCTACGAGCAGTACTTC. Residues: CASSPSISGGYEQYF. J is TRBJ2-7 and V is TRBV18, with D uncertain. Germline CDR1 is KGHSH and CDR2 is LQKENI. Deletions cut 2 bases from V and 3 bases from J, with 14 bases between. The CDR3 is 15 residues long.

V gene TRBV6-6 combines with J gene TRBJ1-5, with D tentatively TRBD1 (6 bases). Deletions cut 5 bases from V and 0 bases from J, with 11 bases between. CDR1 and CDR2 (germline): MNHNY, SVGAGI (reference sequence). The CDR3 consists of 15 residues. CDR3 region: CASSDGQYSNQPQHF. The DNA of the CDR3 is TGTGCCAGCAGTGATGGACAGTATAGCAATCAGCCCCAGCATTTT.

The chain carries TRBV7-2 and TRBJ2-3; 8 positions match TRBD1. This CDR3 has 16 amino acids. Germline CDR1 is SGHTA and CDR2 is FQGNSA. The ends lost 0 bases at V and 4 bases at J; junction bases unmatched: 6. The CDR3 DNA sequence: TGTGCCAGCAGCTTAGCCGGGACAGGAGTGGCAGATACGCAGTATTTT. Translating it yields CASSLAGTGVADTQYF.

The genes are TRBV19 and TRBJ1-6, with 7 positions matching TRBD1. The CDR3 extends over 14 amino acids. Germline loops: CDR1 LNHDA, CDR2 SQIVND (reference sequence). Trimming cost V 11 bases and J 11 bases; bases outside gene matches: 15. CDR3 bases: TGTGCCTCCCGAACCGGGCAGGGGGTACCACCCCTCCACTTT. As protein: CASRTGQGVPPLHF.

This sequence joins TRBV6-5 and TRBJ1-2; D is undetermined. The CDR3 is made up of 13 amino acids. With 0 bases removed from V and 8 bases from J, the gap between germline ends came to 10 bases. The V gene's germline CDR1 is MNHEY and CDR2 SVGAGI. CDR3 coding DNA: TGTGCCAGCAGTTACTCGGCGGGCCAAGGCTACACCTTC. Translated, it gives CASSYSAGQGYTF.

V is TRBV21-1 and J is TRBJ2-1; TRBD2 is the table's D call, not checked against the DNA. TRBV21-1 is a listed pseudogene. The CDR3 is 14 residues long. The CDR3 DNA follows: TGTGCCAGCACTCCCGGGGGGGAAGGGTATGAGCAGTTCTTC. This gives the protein CASTPGGEGYEQFF.

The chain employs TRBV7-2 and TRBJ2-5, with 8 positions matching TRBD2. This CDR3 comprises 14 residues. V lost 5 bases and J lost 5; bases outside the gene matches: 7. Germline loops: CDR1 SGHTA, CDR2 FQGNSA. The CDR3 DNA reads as TGTGCCAGCAGCCGGGGGGGTAGTCAGGAGACCCAGTACTTC. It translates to CASSRGGSQETQYF.

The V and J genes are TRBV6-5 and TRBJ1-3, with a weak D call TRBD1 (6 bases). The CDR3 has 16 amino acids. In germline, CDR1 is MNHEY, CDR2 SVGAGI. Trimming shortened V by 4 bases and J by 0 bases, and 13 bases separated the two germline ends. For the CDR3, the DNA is TGTGCCAGCAGTTGGCGGACAGTCACCTCTGGAAACACCATATATTTT. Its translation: CASSWRTVTSGNTIYF.

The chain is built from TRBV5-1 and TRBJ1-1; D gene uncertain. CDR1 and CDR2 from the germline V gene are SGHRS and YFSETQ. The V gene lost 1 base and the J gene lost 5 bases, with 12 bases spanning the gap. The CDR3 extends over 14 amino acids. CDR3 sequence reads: CASSLFPEATEAFF. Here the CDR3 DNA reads TGCGCCAGCAGCTTGTTCCCCGAGGCGACTGAAGCTTTCTTT. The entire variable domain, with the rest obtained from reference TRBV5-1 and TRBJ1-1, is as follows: KAGVTQTPRYLIKTRGQQVTLSCSPISGHRSVSWYQQTPGQGLQFLFEYFSETQRNKGNFPGRFSGRQFSNSRSEMNVSTLELGDSALYLCASSLFPEATEAFFGQGTRLTVV.

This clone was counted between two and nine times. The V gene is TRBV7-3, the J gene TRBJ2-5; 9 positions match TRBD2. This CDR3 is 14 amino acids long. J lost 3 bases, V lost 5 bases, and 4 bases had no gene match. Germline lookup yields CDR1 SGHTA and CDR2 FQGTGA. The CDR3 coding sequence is TGTGCCAGCAGCCCCTTAGCGGGGGAAGAGACCCAGTACTTC. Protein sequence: CASSPLAGEETQYF.

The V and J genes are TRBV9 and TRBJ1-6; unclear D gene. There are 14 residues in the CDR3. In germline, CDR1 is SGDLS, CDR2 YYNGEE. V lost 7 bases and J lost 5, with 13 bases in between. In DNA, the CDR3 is TGTGCCAGCTGCGAAGGACTGAATAATTCACCCCTCCACTTT. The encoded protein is CASCEGLNNSPLHF.

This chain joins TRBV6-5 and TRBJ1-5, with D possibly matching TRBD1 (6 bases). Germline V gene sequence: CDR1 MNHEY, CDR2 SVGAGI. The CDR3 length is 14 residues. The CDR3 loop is CACRQELSNQPQHF. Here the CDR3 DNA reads TGTGCTTGTCGACAGGAGCTTAGCAATCAGCCCCAGCATTTT.

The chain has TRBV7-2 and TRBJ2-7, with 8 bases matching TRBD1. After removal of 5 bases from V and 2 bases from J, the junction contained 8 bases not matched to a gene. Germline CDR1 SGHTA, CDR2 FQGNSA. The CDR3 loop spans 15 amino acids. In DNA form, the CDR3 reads TGTGCCAGCAGCGCCTTCGGACAGGGACCCTACGAGCAGTACTTC. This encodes CASSAFGQGPYEQYF.

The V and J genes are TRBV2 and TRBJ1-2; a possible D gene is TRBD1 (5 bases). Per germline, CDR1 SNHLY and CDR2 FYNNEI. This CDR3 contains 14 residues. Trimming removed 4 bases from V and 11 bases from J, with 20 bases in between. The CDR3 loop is CASSGISGRANYTF. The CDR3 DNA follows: TGTGCCAGCAGTGGGATCTCTGGCAGGGCCAATTACACCTTC.

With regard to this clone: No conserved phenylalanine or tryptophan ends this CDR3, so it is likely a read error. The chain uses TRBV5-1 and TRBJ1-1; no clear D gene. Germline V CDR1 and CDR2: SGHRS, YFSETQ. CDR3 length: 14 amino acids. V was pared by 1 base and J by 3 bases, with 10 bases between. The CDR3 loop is CASSLRPGDTEAFL. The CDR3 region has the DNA TGCGCCAGCAGCTTGCGGCCCGGGGACACTGAAGCTTTCCTT.